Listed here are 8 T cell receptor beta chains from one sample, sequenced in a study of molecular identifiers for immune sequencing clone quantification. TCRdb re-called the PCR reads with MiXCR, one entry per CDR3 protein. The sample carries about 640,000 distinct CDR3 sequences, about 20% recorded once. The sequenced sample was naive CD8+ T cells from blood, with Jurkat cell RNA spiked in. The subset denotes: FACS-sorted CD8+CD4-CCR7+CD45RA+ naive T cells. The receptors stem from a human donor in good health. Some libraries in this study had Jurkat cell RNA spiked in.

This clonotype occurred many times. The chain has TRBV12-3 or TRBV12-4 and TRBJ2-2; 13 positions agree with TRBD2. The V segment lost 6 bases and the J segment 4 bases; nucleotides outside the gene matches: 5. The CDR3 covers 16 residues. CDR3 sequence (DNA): TGTGCCAGCAGGAGGACTAGCGGGGGCTTCACCGGGGAGCTGTTTTTT. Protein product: CASRRTSGGFTGELFF.

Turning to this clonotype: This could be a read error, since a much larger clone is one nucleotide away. The CDR3 region has the DNA TGTGCCAGCAGTTCAGTTGATGGCGGGATAAGCTCTGGGGCCAACGTCCTGACTTTC. This gives the protein CASSSVDGGISSGANVLTF. The chain carries TRBV28 and TRBJ2-6, with TRBD2 as a possible D gene (6 bases). Germline V lookup: CDR1 MDHEN, CDR2 SYDVKM. The CDR3 contains 19 residues. The germline V and J ends were trimmed by 4 bases and 0 bases, with 19 bases remaining between them.

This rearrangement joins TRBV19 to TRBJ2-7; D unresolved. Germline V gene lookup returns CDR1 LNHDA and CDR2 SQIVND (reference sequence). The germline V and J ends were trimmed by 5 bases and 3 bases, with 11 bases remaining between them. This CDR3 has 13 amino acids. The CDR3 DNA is TGTGCCAGTAGTGCAAGCCGGTACTACGAGCAGTACTTC. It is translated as CASSASRYYEQYF.

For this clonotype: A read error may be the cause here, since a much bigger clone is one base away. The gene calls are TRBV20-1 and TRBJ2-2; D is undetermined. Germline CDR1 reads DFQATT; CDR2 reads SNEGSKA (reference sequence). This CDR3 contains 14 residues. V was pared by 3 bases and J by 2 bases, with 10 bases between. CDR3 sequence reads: CSASVTKNTGELFF. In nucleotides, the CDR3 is TGCAGTGCTAGTGTGACCAAAAACACCGGGGAGCTGTTTTTT.

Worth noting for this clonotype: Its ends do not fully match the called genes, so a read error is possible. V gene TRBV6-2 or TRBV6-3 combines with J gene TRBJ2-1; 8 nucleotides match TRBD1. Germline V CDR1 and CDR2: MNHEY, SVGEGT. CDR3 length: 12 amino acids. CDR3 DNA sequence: TGTGCCAGCAGTTATTTCATGACAGGGGTGATCTTC. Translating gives CASSYFMTGVIF.

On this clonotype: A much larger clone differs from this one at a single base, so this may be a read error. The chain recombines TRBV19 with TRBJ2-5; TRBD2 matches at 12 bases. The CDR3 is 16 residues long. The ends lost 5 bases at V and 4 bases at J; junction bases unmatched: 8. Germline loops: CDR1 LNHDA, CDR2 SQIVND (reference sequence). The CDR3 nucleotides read TGTGCCAGTAGTGGACTAGCGGGGAAGTACCTAGAGACCCAGTACTTC. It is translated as CASSGLAGKYLETQYF.

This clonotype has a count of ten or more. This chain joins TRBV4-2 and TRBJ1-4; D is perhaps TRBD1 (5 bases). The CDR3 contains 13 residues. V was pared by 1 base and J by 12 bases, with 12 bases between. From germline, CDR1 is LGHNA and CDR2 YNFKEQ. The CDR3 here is CASSQGGSAELFF. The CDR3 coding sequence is TGTGCCAGCAGCCAAGGGGGGTCGGCGGAACTGTTTTTT.

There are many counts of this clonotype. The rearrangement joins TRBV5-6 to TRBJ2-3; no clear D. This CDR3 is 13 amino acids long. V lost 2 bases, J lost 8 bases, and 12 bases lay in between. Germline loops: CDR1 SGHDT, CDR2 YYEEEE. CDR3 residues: CASSFGYPSTQYF. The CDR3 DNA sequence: TGTGCCAGCAGCTTTGGTTATCCGAGTACGCAGTATTTT.